The clone carrying this T cell receptor (beta chain) was seen a single time. Its antigen is unknown. This specimen comes from a study of PD-1 blockade in classical Hodgkin lymphoma. TCRdb's table, derived via immunoSEQ multiplex PCR, lists solely in-frame clones and lacks some. Among about 66,000 clones listed, 71% were seen once. This CDR3 spans 15 amino acids. After removal of 0 bases from V and 5 bases from J, the junction contained 6 bases not matched to a gene. CDR1 and CDR2 from the germline V gene are SGHAT and FQDESV (reference sequence). Study-wide results and caveats: Those achieving complete response showed baseline diversity like newly diagnosed patients.

Following autologous stem cell transplantation, relapse occurred in every patient, and exposure to brentuximab vedotin varied. Complete response, partial response or progressive disease was recorded as best response. This specimen consisted of peripheral blood mononuclear cells (PBMCs), obtained before the second cycle of nivolumab. J is TRBJ1-1 and V is TRBV11-1; 7 bases match TRBD1. This clonotype originated in a human donor with classical Hodgkin lymphoma. CDR3 sequence (DNA): TGTGCCAGCAGCTTAGCAACAGGGGTTGGGACTGAAGCTTTCTTT. This encodes CASSLATGVGTEAFF.